The rows below give T cell receptor beta chains drawn from one sample of a study of molecular identifiers for immune sequencing clone quantification. TCRdb re-derived calls from the PCR reads in MiXCR, one entry per CDR3 protein. Of approximately 500,000 distinct CDR3 sequences in the sample, roughly 26% are singletons; the top ten hold approximately 0.76%. The sequencing input was naive CD8+ T cells from blood, with Jurkat cell RNA spiked in. The receptor set was obtained from a human donor in good health. Some libraries in this study had Jurkat cell RNA spiked in. CDR3s include the opening cysteine and the closing phenylalanine or tryptophan. Rows may omit the clone size; those that give it use once, few, many or a size class.

clone_size: many; v_call: TRBV6-9; j_call: TRBJ2-3; cdr3_aa: CASRVVAQYF
clone_size: NA; v_call: TRBV7-9; j_call: TRBJ2-5; cdr3_aa: CASSSPPSGLQETQYF
clone_size: few; v_call: TRBV20-1; j_call: TRBJ2-5; cdr3_aa: CSARDGLRTTSGGFGETQYF
clone_size: NA; v_call: TRBV29-1; j_call: TRBJ1-2; cdr3_aa: CSVIQDSYYGYTF
clone_size: NA; v_call: TRBV5-3; j_call: TRBJ1-1; cdr3_aa: CASSHLNRGGGTEAFF
clone_size: many; v_call: TRBV18; j_call: TRBJ2-1; cdr3_aa: CASSPFGSEEQFF
clone_size: few; v_call: TRBV4-1; j_call: TRBJ2-3; cdr3_aa: CASSQITVLGHQPTDTQYF
clone_size: NA; v_call: TRBV6-2/TRBV6-3; j_call: TRBJ1-1; cdr3_aa: CASSPLWGDTEAFF
clone_size: NA; v_call: TRBV19; j_call: TRBJ2-7; cdr3_aa: CASKPGTGEYEQYF
clone_size: NA; v_call: TRBV4-3; j_call: TRBJ2-1; cdr3_aa: CASSQHRGIYNEQFF
clone_size: NA; v_call: TRBV2; j_call: TRBJ2-3; cdr3_aa: CASRGGNADTQYF
clone_size: many; v_call: TRBV6-1; j_call: TRBJ2-3; cdr3_aa: CASRGTGEDTQYF
clone_size: NA; v_call: TRBV13; j_call: TRBJ2-3; cdr3_aa: CASSLRADFTDTQYF
clone_size: few; v_call: TRBV27; j_call: TRBJ2-1; cdr3_aa: CASSPESAHNEQFF
clone_size: NA; v_call: TRBV3-1; j_call: TRBJ2-1; cdr3_aa: CASSPGTSGMDEQFF
clone_size: many; v_call: TRBV10-3; j_call: TRBJ2-3; cdr3_aa: CAISIGAVRTDTQYF
clone_size: many; v_call: TRBV30; j_call: TRBJ1-1; cdr3_aa: CAWSGLGNTEAFF
clone_size: few; v_call: TRBV27; j_call: TRBJ2-3; cdr3_aa: CASSTWARGDTQYF
clone_size: many; v_call: TRBV7-9; j_call: TRBJ2-7; cdr3_aa: CASSSDTEHLYEQYF
clone_size: NA; v_call: TRBV28; j_call: TRBJ1-4; cdr3_aa: CASRILDNTNEKLFF
clone_size: NA; v_call: TRBV6-5; j_call: TRBJ1-4; cdr3_aa: CASSTGTTNEKLFF
clone_size: few; v_call: TRBV4-2; j_call: TRBJ1-3; cdr3_aa: CASSQDLASAGNTIYF
clone_size: NA; v_call: TRBV6-1; j_call: TRBJ2-3; cdr3_aa: CASSGRDRDTDAQYF
clone_size: few; v_call: TRBV10-3; j_call: TRBJ1-1; cdr3_aa: CAICESGPLGEAFF
clone_size: few; v_call: TRBV27; j_call: TRBJ1-1; cdr3_aa: CASREGQFNTEAFF
clone_size: many; v_call: TRBV7-9; j_call: TRBJ2-5; cdr3_aa: CASSPQGARETQYF
clone_size: NA; v_call: TRBV28; j_call: TRBJ2-2; cdr3_aa: CASSLGPRTSVRAGELFF
clone_size: few; v_call: TRBV7-2; j_call: TRBJ1-5; cdr3_aa: CASSLAAGTYSNQPQHF
clone_size: many; v_call: TRBV7-2; j_call: TRBJ2-5; cdr3_aa: CASSLGRMETQYF
clone_size: few; v_call: TRBV4-1; j_call: TRBJ2-2; cdr3_aa: CASSRMGGANTGELFF
clone_size: few; v_call: TRBV11-2; j_call: TRBJ2-5; cdr3_aa: CASSLDAIITGGLGETQYF